Listed here is a single T cell receptor beta chain. Antigen specificity is unknown. Germline CDR1 KGHSH, CDR2 LQKENI. The V end was cut by 4 bases, the J end by 9 bases, with 13 bases between. CDR3 length: 13 amino acids. The data are from a study of T cell responses to AZD1222 COVID-19 vaccine. General study points: Baseline seropositivity characterized only six or seven AZD1222 recipients. Clonal diversity was possibly underestimated, and white British individuals and females predominated among donors. Spike-specific TCRs gained breadth and depth after people received two AZD1222 doses. Nearly half of unique spike-specific TCRs reportedly avoided B.1.351 and B.1.1.7 mutated regions.

TCRdb's copy holds only in-frame clones and misses some; the assay was immunoSEQ multiplex PCR. This sample has under 150,000 clones, with around 89% found just once. The sequence came from an adult who received the AZD1222 COVID-19 vaccine. This chain uses TRBV18 with TRBJ2-1; D is uncertain. Sequenced here: peripheral blood, sampled 28 days after the second AZD1222 dose. The CDR3 sequence is CASSLSVPGEQFF. The DNA of the CDR3 is TGTGCCAGCTCACTCTCGGTACCCGGTGAGCAGTTCTTC.